This record concerns one TCR beta chain sequence. The target antigen is unknown. The sample originates from a study of T-cell reconstitution after alpha-beta-depleted transplantation in children. Study results and limitations: Approximately two months post-transplant, alpha-beta T cells reportedly originated from several hundred expanded graft clones.

The TCRbeta library incorporated unique molecular identifiers. One entry per CDR3 protein, called by TCRdb with MiXCR from the PCR reads. In the table there are more than 300,000 distinct CDR3 sequences, roughly 17% of which are singletons. The CDR3 contains 15 residues. Looked up from germline, CDR1 is LGHNA and CDR2 is YSLEER. The germline V and J ends were trimmed by 0 bases and 3 bases, with 12 bases remaining between them. This chain uses TRBV4-3 with TRBJ2-7; no reliable D call. This sequence was found in a male patient between 2 and 15 years old who had a stem cell transplant for acute lymphoblastic leukemia, so the T cells may come from the graft donor. Sequencing used PBMCs, mostly from graft donor cells, obtained 360 days after TCRalphabeta/CD19-depleted stem cell transplant. CDR3 bases: TGCGCCAGCAGCCAAGATGTCTCAGAAGACTACGAGCAGTACTTC. Its translation: CASSQDVSEDYEQYF.